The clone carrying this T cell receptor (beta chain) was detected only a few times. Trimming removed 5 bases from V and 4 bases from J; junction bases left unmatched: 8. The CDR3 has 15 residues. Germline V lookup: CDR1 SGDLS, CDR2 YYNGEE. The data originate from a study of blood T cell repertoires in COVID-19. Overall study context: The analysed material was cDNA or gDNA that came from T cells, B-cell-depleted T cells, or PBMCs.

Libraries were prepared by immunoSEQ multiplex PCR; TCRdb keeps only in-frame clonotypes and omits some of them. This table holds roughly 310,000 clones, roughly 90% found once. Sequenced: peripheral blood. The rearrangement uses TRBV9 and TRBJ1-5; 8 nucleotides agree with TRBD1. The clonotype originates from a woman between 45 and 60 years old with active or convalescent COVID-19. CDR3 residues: CASSIGQGENQPQHF. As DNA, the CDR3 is TGTGCCAGCAGTATAGGACAGGGTGAGAATCAGCCCCAGCATTTT.